This entry features one TCR beta chain sequence. In the authors' workflow: From reference gene primer amplification, estimates of nucleated cell counts were derived. Generated by immunoSEQ multiplex PCR, the TCRdb table keeps only in-frame clones and is missing some. Clone size and V and J calls were adopted from that table, with D and trimming inferred from the DNA. The profile shows around 200,000 clones, around 85% of them singletons. There are 11 residues in the CDR3. The V end lost 6 bases, the J end lost 5 bases, and 11 bases lay between the germline ends. Germline values: CDR1 DFQATT, CDR2 SNEGSKA (reference sequence). The entry originates in a study of blood T cell repertoires in COVID-19. Background on the study: COVID-19 samples collected from the United States, Italy and Spain covered acute and convalescent phases. The analysed material was cDNA or gDNA that came from T cells, B-cell-depleted T cells, or PBMCs.

The TCR originated in a human donor with active or convalescent COVID-19. The donor label of this sample is uncertain. Sequencing input: peripheral blood. V is TRBV20-1 and J is TRBJ2-7; the D gene is possibly TRBD2 (7 bases). Here the CDR3 reads CSAGGGHEQYF. Here the CDR3 DNA reads TGCAGTGCGGGGGGGGGCCACGAGCAGTACTTC.